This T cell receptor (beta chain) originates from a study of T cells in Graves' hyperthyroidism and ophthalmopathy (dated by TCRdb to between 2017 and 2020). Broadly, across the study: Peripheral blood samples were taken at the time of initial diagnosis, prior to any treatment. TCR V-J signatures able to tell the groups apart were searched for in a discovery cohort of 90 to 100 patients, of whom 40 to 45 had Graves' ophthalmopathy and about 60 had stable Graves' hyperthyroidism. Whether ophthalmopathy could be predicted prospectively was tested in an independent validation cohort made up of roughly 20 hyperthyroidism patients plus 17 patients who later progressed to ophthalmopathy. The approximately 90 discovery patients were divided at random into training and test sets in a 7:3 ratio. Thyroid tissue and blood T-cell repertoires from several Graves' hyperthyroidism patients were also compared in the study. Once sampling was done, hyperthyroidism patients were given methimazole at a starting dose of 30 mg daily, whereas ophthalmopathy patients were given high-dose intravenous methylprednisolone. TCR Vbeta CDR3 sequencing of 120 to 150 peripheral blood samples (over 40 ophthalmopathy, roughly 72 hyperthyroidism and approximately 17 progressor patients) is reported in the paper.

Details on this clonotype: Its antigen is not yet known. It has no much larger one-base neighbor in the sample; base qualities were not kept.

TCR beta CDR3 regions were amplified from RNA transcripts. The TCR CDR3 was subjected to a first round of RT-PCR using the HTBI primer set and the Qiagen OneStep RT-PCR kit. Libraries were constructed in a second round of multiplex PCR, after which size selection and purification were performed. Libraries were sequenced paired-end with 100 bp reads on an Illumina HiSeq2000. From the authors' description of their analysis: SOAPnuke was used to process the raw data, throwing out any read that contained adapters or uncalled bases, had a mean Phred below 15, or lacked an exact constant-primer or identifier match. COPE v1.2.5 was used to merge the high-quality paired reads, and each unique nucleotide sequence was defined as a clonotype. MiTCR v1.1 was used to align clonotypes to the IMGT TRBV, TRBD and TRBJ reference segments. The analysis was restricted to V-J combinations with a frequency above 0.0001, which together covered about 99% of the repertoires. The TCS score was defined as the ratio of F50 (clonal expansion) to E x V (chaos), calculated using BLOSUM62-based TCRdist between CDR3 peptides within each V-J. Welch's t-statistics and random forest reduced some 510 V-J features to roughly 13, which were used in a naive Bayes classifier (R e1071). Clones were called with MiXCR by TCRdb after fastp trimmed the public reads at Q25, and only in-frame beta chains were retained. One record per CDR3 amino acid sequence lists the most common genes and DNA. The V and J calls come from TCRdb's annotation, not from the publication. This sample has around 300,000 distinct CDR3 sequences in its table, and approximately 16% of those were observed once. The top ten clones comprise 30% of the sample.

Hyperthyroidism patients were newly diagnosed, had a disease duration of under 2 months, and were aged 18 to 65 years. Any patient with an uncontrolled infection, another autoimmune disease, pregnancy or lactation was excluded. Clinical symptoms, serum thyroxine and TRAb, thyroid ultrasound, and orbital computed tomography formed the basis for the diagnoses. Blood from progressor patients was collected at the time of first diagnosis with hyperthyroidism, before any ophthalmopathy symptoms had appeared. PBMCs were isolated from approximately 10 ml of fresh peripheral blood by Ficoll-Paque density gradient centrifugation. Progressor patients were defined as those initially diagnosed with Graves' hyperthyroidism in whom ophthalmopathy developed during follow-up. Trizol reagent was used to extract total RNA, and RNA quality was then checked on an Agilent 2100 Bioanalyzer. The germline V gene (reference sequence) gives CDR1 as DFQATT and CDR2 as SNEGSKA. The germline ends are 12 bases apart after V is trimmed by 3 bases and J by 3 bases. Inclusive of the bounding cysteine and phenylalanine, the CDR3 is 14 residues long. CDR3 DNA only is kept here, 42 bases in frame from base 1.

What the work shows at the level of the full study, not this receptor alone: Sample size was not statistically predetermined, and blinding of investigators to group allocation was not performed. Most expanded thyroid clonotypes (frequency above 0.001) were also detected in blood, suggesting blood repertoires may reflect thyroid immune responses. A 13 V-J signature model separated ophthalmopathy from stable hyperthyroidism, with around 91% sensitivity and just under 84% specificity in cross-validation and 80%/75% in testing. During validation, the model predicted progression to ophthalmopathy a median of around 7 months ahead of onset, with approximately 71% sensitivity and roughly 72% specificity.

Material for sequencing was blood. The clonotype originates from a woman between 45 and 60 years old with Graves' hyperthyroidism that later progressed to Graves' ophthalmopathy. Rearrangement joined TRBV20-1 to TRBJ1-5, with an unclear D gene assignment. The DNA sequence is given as TGCAGTGCTAGCTCGCAACTAGACAATCAGCCCCAGCATTTT. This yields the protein CSASSQLDNQPQHF.